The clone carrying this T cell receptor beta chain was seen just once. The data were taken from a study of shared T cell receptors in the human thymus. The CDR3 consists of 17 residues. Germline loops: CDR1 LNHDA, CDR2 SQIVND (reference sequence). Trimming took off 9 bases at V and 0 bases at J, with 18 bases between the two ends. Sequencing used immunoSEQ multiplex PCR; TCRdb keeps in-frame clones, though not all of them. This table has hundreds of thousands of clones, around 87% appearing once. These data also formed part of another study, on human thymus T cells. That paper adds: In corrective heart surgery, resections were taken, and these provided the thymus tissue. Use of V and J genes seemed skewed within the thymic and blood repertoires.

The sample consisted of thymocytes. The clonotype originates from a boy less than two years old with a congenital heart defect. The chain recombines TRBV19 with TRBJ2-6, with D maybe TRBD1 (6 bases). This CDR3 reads CASGILTGSSGANVLTF. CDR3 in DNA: TGTGCCAGCGGAATCCTGACAGGAAGCTCTGGGGCCAACGTCCTGACTTTC.